Listed below are T cell receptor beta chains from one sample, sequenced in a study of regulatory T cells in long-lasting Graves disease. TCRdb fed the multiplex PCR reads into MiXCR, producing one record per CDR3 protein. The table shows about 400,000 distinct CDR3 sequences, with around 15% occurring only once. This same sample was also taken into another study, of T cells in Graves' hyperthyroidism and ophthalmopathy.

The source was peripheral blood mononuclear cells (PBMCs), collected at new diagnosis, from a patient treated with antithyroid drugs. The receptors were sampled from a woman aged 18-35 years with Graves disease. Each CDR3 is given without its conserved first and last residue. The D gene is left open where the match is weak.

V	D	J	CDR3
TRBV24-1	NA	TRBJ2-1	ATSAMGGRADEQF
TRBV6-1	NA	TRBJ2-5	ASGPRVFSRGETQY
TRBV9	NA	TRBJ2-1	ASSVGSSWNEQF
TRBV11-2	NA	TRBJ2-7	ASSLPHRDGEQY
TRBV28	TRBD2	TRBJ2-1	ASIPALAGRQNEQF
TRBV5-1	NA	TRBJ2-2	ASSLEQGGAGELF
TRBV28	NA	TRBJ1-3	ASLSGTAGNTIY
TRBV2	TRBD2	TRBJ2-2	AAGRELASGELF
TRBV18	NA	TRBJ1-3	ASSPGPQRNTIY
TRBV2	NA	TRBJ2-5	ASNQETQY
TRBV5-1	NA	TRBJ2-1	ASREQGYGKQF
TRBV7-2	NA	TRBJ2-1	ASRKGIDEQF
TRBV6-2/TRBV6-3	NA	TRBJ1-1	ASSYDRGTEAF
TRBV20-1	TRBD1	TRBJ2-7	SAGGWTGGGYEQY
TRBV28	NA	TRBJ1-6	ASSPAGDNSPLH
TRBV24-1	TRBD1	TRBJ1-4	ATSDGHRGGKLF